Following are 26 T cell receptor beta chains from one sample sequenced in a study of T cells in Graves' hyperthyroidism and ophthalmopathy. Amplified TCR beta CDR3 regions derived from RNA transcripts. A first-round RT-PCR of the TCR CDR3 used the HTBI primer set. TCRdb processed the multiplex PCR reads anew with MiXCR; each CDR3 protein has one entry. The sample lists 390,000 or so distinct CDR3 sequences, around 15% seen once, with less than 15% in the top ten. Sequencing was done on a sample of blood. The receptors were gathered from a man aged 18 to 30 with Graves' ophthalmopathy.

This clonotype was recorded at least ten times. The chain joins TRBV12-3 or TRBV12-4 to TRBJ2-1; D might be TRBD1 (5 bases). Trimming left V 7 bases short and J 1 base short, with 8 bases between. CDR3 length equals 13 residues. The CDR3 DNA reads TGTGCCAGCAACAGGCCGTCCTACAATGAGCAGTTCTTC. This gives the protein CASNRPSYNEQFF.

In this sample, this clonotype turned up a few times. The V gene is TRBV6-1, the J gene TRBJ1-2; D perhaps matches TRBD1 (5 bases). Trimming stripped 8 bases from V and 2 bases from J, with 18 bases between. The CDR3 contains 15 residues. Germline CDR1 reads MNHNS; CDR2 reads SASEGT. CDR3 DNA: TGTGCCAGCGGGCCCTGGCTGGGGCTGAACTATGGCTACACCTTC. Amino acid sequence: CASGPWLGLNYGYTF.

In this sample, this clonotype turned up a few times. The chain carries TRBV12-3 or TRBV12-4 and TRBJ1-5; TRBD1 agrees at 7 bases. V lost 8 bases and J lost 4; bases outside the gene matches: 5. The CDR3 totals 13 residues. In DNA form, the CDR3 reads TGTGCCAGCGGTCAGGGGGGAAATCAGCCCCAGCATTTT. This encodes CASGQGGNQPQHF.

This clonotype was recorded at least ten times. The CDR3 nucleotides are TGCGCCAGCAGTGTGTCCTACACCGGGGAGCTGTTTTTT. Its protein product is CASSVSYTGELFF. The chain links TRBV10-1 to TRBJ2-2, with D unclear. The CDR3 loop spans 13 amino acids. Trimming took 4 bases from V and 3 from J, leaving 6 bases between them. Germline V gene sequence: CDR1 WNHNN, CDR2 SYGVQD (reference sequence).

This sequence joins TRBV14 and TRBJ1-5, with D possibly matching TRBD1 (5 bases). CDR1 is SGHDN, CDR2 FVKESK, per germline. This CDR3 has 15 residues. Trimming took 0 bases from V and 7 from J, leaving 13 bases between them. CDR3 sequence (DNA): TGTGCCAGCAGCCAAGATTCCAGGGACCGACAGCCCCAGCATTTT. It is translated as CASSQDSRDRQPQHF. Variable domain in full (rest from reference TRBV14 and TRBJ1-5): EAGVTQFPSHSVIEKGQTVTLRCDPISGHDNLYWYRRVMGKEIKFLLHFVKESKQDESGMPNNRFLAERTGGTYSTLKVQPAELEDSGVYFCASSQDSRDRQPQHFGDGTRLSIL.

This clonotype was counted a few times. J is TRBJ2-5 and V is TRBV30, with TRBD2 matching 13 bases. The CDR3 is 17 residues long. V shed 2 bases and J 4 bases; nucleotides not matched to a gene: 10. In germline, CDR1 is GTSNPN, CDR2 SVGIG (reference sequence). CDR3 nucleotide sequence: TGTGCCTGGAGTCCCTGGACTAGCGGGAGTCTTCGAGAGACCCAGTACTTC. Translated: CAWSPWTSGSLRETQYF.

This clonotype was detected ten times or more. The CDR3 region has the DNA TGTGCCAGCAGCCCAAAGGGAACCGTGAACACTGAAGCTTTCTTT. This sequence encodes CASSPKGTVNTEAFF. The chain is built from TRBV7-9 and TRBJ1-1; D is undetermined. The CDR3 has 15 amino acids. Trimming took 5 bases from V and 0 from J, leaving 13 bases between them. CDR1 is SEHNR, CDR2 FQNEAQ, per germline (reference sequence).

This clonotype was observed a handful of times. The gene calls are TRBV20-1 and TRBJ2-5; D is unclear. The germline V gene has CDR1 DFQATT and CDR2 SNEGSKA (reference sequence). The CDR3 loop spans 13 amino acids. V lost 1 base, J lost 0 bases, and 6 bases lay in between. CDR3 amino acids: CSARGRNQETQYF. In DNA form, the CDR3 reads TGCAGTGCTAGAGGACGAAACCAAGAGACCCAGTACTTC.

The genes are TRBV5-1 and TRBJ1-1; D uncertain. The V and J ends lost 0 bases and 4 bases respectively, with 16 bases between them. From germline, CDR1 is SGHRS and CDR2 YFSETQ. This CDR3 has 16 residues. This CDR3 reads CASSLDAGWGGTEAFF. In DNA, the CDR3 is TGCGCCAGCAGCTTGGACGCGGGTTGGGGAGGCACTGAAGCTTTCTTT. Full variable domain (outside the CDR3, taken from reference TRBV5-1 and TRBJ1-1): KAGVTQTPRYLIKTRGQQVTLSCSPISGHRSVSWYQQTPGQGLQFLFEYFSETQRNKGNFPGRFSGRQFSNSRSEMNVSTLELGDSALYLCASSLDAGWGGTEAFFGQGTRLTVV.

This clonotype was detected only a few times. The gene calls are TRBV5-1 and TRBJ1-5, with 12 bases that match TRBD1. From germline, CDR1 is SGHRS and CDR2 YFSETQ. Trimming cost V 0 bases and J 2 bases; bases outside gene matches: 3. The length of the CDR3 is 17 residues. DNA of the CDR3: TGCGCCAGCAGCTTGGACGGGACAGGGGGCGGCAATCAGCCCCAGCATTTT. Translation: CASSLDGTGGGNQPQHF.

About this clonotype itself: A much larger clone lies one base from this, so it may be a read error. The chain has TRBV20-1 and TRBJ2-7; D may match TRBD1 or TRBD2 (5 bases each). Germline lookup yields CDR1 DFQATT and CDR2 SNEGSKA (reference sequence). CDR3 length equals 13 residues. The DNA for the CDR3 is TGCAGTGCTCGGGACCCACACTCCTACGAGCGGTACTTC. Translating it yields CSARDPHSYERYF.

The sample holds a few counts of this clonotype. V and J are TRBV7-2 and TRBJ1-2, with D perhaps TRBD1 (6 bases). V was trimmed by 7 bases and J by 7 bases, leaving 22 bases between them. CDR3 length: 15 residues. Germline V gives CDR1 SGHTA, CDR2 FQGNSA. The CDR3 protein is CASNEAARGYSGYTF. CDR3 nucleotide sequence: TGTGCCAGCAATGAAGCCGCCAGGGGTTATTCTGGCTACACCTTC.

There are a few counts of this clonotype. The gene calls are TRBV4-1 and TRBJ1-2; 8 bases line up with TRBD1. Per germline, CDR1 MGHRA and CDR2 YSYEKL. With V trimmed by 1 base and J by 8 bases, 12 bases remained unmatched. This CDR3 contains 16 residues. CDR3 loop: CASSQGGGAGGGGYTF. DNA of the CDR3: TGCGCCAGCAGCCAAGGTGGTGGGGCAGGGGGCGGAGGCTACACCTTC.

This clonotype was seen at least ten times. CDR3 residues: CASSSHTGGVETQYF. CDR3 bases: TGTGCCAGCAGCTCCCACACAGGGGGCGTTGAGACCCAGTACTTC. V and J are TRBV11-2 and TRBJ2-5; 9 bases fit TRBD1. Germline CDR1 reads SGHAT; CDR2 reads FQNNGV. J lost 5 bases, V lost 4 bases, and 8 bases had no gene match. The CDR3 has 15 residues.

This clonotype showed up many times. The V gene is TRBV6-1, the J gene TRBJ1-1; D is perhaps TRBD1 (6 bases). Germline V gene lookup returns CDR1 MNHNS and CDR2 SASEGT. V gave up 10 bases and J gave up 4 bases, with 16 bases separating them. The CDR3 runs 13 residues. CDR3 coding DNA: TGTGCCACCCGGGGGGGGCTGGCCACTGAAGCTTTCTTT. Translated, it gives CATRGGLATEAFF.

This clonotype was seen only a few times. This chain joins TRBV3-1 and TRBJ2-5; 7 bases match TRBD2. The CDR3 totals 16 residues. The germline V gene encodes CDR1 LGHDT and CDR2 YNNKEL (reference sequence). J was trimmed by 5 bases and V by 0 bases; bases with no gene match: 9. CDR3 loop: CASSQDQATSRETQYF. The CDR3 DNA is TGTGCCAGCAGCCAAGATCAAGCGACTAGCCGGGAGACCCAGTACTTC.

In this sample, this clonotype turned up a few times. V is TRBV10-3 and J is TRBJ2-7; D might be TRBD1 (5 bases). Trimming removed 6 bases at V and 7 bases at J, with 16 bases between. The CDR3 covers 13 residues. Germline V gives CDR1 ENHRY, CDR2 SYGVKD. DNA of the CDR3: TGTGCCATCAGAGACAGCTCTCTACGGGAGCAGTACTTC. This sequence encodes CAIRDSSLREQYF.

The gene calls are TRBV3-1 and TRBJ1-3; 10 bases line up with TRBD1. The CDR3 length is 20 residues. Germline lookup yields CDR1 LGHDT and CDR2 YNNKEL (reference sequence). J gave up 0 bases and V 4 bases, and 15 bases lay outside the gene matches. CDR3: CASSPDRGSSLPVSGNTIYF. The CDR3, as DNA: TGTGCCAGCAGCCCGGACAGGGGGAGTTCGCTCCCCGTCTCTGGAAACACCATATATTTT.

The sample holds many counts of this clonotype. V gene TRBV6-1 combines with J gene TRBJ2-7; 9 nucleotides match TRBD1. CDR1 MNHNS and CDR2 SASEGT come from the germline V gene. The J segment lost 3 bases and the V segment lost 6 bases, leaving 6 bases of the junction unmatched. The CDR3 runs 14 residues. The CDR3 DNA sequence: TGTGCCAGCAGGCCAGGACAGGGGATCTACGAGCAGTACTTC. Translation: CASRPGQGIYEQYF.

There are a few counts of this clonotype. The chain uses TRBV6-1 and TRBJ2-5; D is tentatively TRBD1 or TRBD2 (5 bases each). The CDR3 sequence is 14 residues long. Germline V gives CDR1 MNHNS, CDR2 SASEGT. V gave up 3 bases and J gave up 5 bases, with 13 bases separating them. CDR3 nucleotide sequence: TGTGCCAGCAGTGAGAGGGACCGGCGGGAGACCCAGTACTTC. This gives the protein CASSERDRRETQYF.

The rearrangement links TRBV20-1 to TRBJ1-1; TRBD1 aligns across 8 bases. There are 14 residues in the CDR3. The V and J ends lost 2 bases and 11 bases, in that order; junction bases with no gene match: 13. Germline V gives CDR1 DFQATT, CDR2 SNEGSKA (reference sequence). For the CDR3, the DNA is TGCAGTGCTAGATTGGGACAGGTGACCCTGGGGGCTTTCTTT. Its protein is CSARLGQVTLGAFF.

This chain joins TRBV10-1 and TRBJ1-2; TRBD1 agrees at 8 bases. Germline V gene lookup returns CDR1 WNHNN and CDR2 SYGVQD (reference sequence). Trimming removed 8 bases from V and 6 bases from J; junction bases left unmatched: 11. The CDR3 loop spans 14 amino acids. CDR3 sequence (DNA): TGCGCCAGCCGCGCCGGGACAGGCGAGGATGGCTACACCTTC. It encodes CASRAGTGEDGYTF.

There are many counts of this clonotype. V is TRBV12-3 or TRBV12-4 and J is TRBJ2-7; D remains ambiguous. The CDR3 spans 13 residues. Trimming pared 7 bases from V and 5 bases from J, leaving 15 bases between. The CDR3, as DNA: TGTGCCAGCAATGGTCCCCTCAGCCACGAGCAGTACTTC. Translating it yields CASNGPLSHEQYF.

This clonotype has ten or more counts. The chain combines TRBV30 with TRBJ1-4; D is uncertain. The CDR3 length is 14 residues. The V end was cut by 2 bases, the J end by 6 bases, with 13 bases between. Looked up from germline, CDR1 is GTSNPN and CDR2 is SVGIG (reference sequence). The CDR3 DNA reads TGTGCCTGGAGTATCGGGGTAACGGATGAAAAACTGTTTTTT. Translation gives CAWSIGVTDEKLFF.

This clonotype has ten or more counts. The gene calls are TRBV10-3 and TRBJ1-1; D possibly corresponds to TRBD1 (6 bases). The CDR3 totals 14 residues. Trimming took off 5 bases at V and 0 bases at J, with 10 bases between the two ends. Germline CDR1 reads ENHRY; CDR2 reads SYGVKD. CDR3 nucleotides: TGTGCCATCAGTAGACAGGACTTGAACACTGAAGCTTTCTTT. Amino acid sequence: CAISRQDLNTEAFF.

Ten or more counts support this clonotype. The chain joins TRBV6-1 to TRBJ1-5; D may be TRBD1 (6 bases). The V gene lost 8 bases and the J gene lost 4 bases, with 15 bases spanning the gap. Germline V lookup: CDR1 MNHNS, CDR2 SASEGT. CDR3 length: 14 residues. The CDR3: CASHRDTPNQPQHF. The CDR3 nucleotides read TGTGCCAGCCATCGGGACACACCAAATCAGCCCCAGCATTTT.